This is a list of T cell receptor beta chains from one sample in a study of shared clonotypes between healthy human individuals. Only in-frame clones appear in the TCRdb table, and some are missing; sequencing was by immunoSEQ multiplex PCR. This table holds about 490,000 clones, roughly 85% found once. The sample consisted of PBMCs. The origin of the receptors is a woman in her thirties or forties in good health. Some clones in this sample may be carry-over from other donors' samples. CDR3s include the opening cysteine and the closing phenylalanine or tryptophan. D genes are given only for firm matches. Rows may omit the clone size; those that give it use once, few, many or a size class.

.	TRBV6-1	.	TRBJ1-5	TGTGCCAGCAGTGAATCCGGGGGCGGCCAGCCCCAGCATTTT	CASSESGGGQPQHF
.	TRBV11-3	.	TRBJ2-2	TGTGCCAGCAGCTTTTACTCCTATGGCACCGGGGAGCTGTTTTTT	CASSFYSYGTGELFF
.	TRBV6-6	.	TRBJ2-7	TGTGCCAGCAGTACTCCTAACCAGCCGGGCTACGAGCAGTACTTC	CASSTPNQPGYEQYF
.	TRBV30	.	TRBJ2-7	TGTGCCTGGAGTGTACGTGGTTTTGGCGAGCAGTACTTC	CAWSVRGFGEQYF
.	TRBV7-9	.	TRBJ1-2	TGTGCCAGCAGCCAAGCCAGAGGGTCCCGAGGCTACACCTTC	CASSQARGSRGYTF
once	TRBV7-9	TRBD2	TRBJ2-3	TGTGCCAGCAGGAGCGATAGCGGGAGATCCGATACGCAGTATTTT	CASRSDSGRSDTQYF
.	TRBV10-1	TRBD2	TRBJ2-3	TGCGCCAGCAGTGATTCGCGGGGGACCACAGATACGCAGTATTTT	CASSDSRGTTDTQYF
.	TRBV30	TRBD2	TRBJ2-7	TGTGCCTGGAGTTCCAGCGGGAGGGACCTTTACCACGAGCAGTACTTC	CAWSSSGRDLYHEQYF
once	TRBV4-1	TRBD1	TRBJ1-1	TGCGCCAGCAGCCAAGTAGGCAACAGGGGCACTGAAGCTTTCTTT	CASSQVGNRGTEAFF
.	TRBV4-3	TRBD2	TRBJ2-7	TGCGCCAGCAGCCAAGGAGCTTACAGCGGGGCCTACGAGCAGTACTTC	CASSQGAYSGAYEQYF
.	TRBV2	.	TRBJ1-4	TGTGCCAGCTCGACCGTTCGGGAACTGTTTTTT	CASSTVRELFF
few	TRBV7-9	.	TRBJ2-4	TGTGCCACTCAGGGTAGGAAAAACATTCAGTACTTC	CATQGRKNIQYF
.	TRBV5-1	.	TRBJ2-1	TGCGCCAGCAGCTTGGGTGGGATTAACAATGAGCAGTTCTTC	CASSLGGINNEQFF
.	TRBV6-6	.	TRBJ2-7	TGTGCCAGCAGTTACTCGGGGGACGAGGAGTACTTC	CASSYSGDEEYF
.	TRBV18	TRBD1	TRBJ1-6	TGTGCCAGCCAAACCGGGACAGCGAACTATAATTCACCCCTCCACTTT	CASQTGTANYNSPLHF
.	TRBV19	TRBD1	TRBJ1-5	TGTGCCATCGGACAGGGACAACGCAATCAGCCCCAGCATTTT	CAIGQGQRNQPQHF
few	TRBV28	.	TRBJ2-7	TGTGCCAGCAGTTTAGCGGCCTACGAGCAGTACTTC	CASSLAAYEQYF
.	TRBV28	.	TRBJ2-2	TGTGCCAGCAGTTTACGGCTAGAGGGCACCGGGGAGCTGTTTTTT	CASSLRLEGTGELFF
.	TRBV28	TRBD1	TRBJ2-7	TGTGCCAGCAGACCTCCGACAGGGAGTTTCTACGAGCAGTACTTC	CASRPPTGSFYEQYF
few	TRBV19	.	TRBJ1-5	TGTGCCAGTAGTTTCCTACAGGGAAATCAGCCCCAGCATTTT	CASSFLQGNQPQHF
.	TRBV6-4	TRBD2	TRBJ2-3	TGTGCCAGCAGTGCTAGCGGGAGCCCAGGGGATACGCAGTATTTT	CASSASGSPGDTQYF
.	TRBV4-1	.	TRBJ2-2	TGCGCCAGCAGCCAAGGAGCAAACACCGGGGAGCTGTTTTTT	CASSQGANTGELFF
few	TRBV5-1	TRBD1	TRBJ1-1	TGCGCCAGCAGCGGATCCGGGACAGCGAACACTGAAGCTTTCTTT	CASSGSGTANTEAFF
.	TRBV5-1	.	TRBJ1-3	TGCGCCAGCAGTCTTAGATCCAATCAGGAAACATCTGGAAACACCATATATTTT	CASSLRSNQETSGNTIYF
.	TRBV4-1	.	TRBJ1-2	TGCGCCAGCAGCCAAGAGGGGGGACCAACCTATGGCTACACCTTC	CASSQEGGPTYGYTF
few	TRBV28	.	TRBJ1-1	TGTGCCAGCACACTAGTACCCCCAACGGGGCCTAACACTGAAGCTTTCTTT	CASTLVPPTGPNTEAFF